The next 21 T cell receptor beta chains were all read from a single sample in a study of blood T cell repertoires in COVID-19. Clones were sequenced by immunoSEQ multiplex PCR, and TCRdb holds only the in-frame ones, with some missing. The data show about 160,000 clones, around 74% seen once. What was sequenced was peripheral blood. The receptors originated from a woman aged 55-70 years with COVID-19, enrolled during active disease.

This chain connects TRBV5-4 to TRBJ2-5, with D maybe TRBD2 (5 bases). This CDR3 has 16 residues. From germline, CDR1 is SGHNT and CDR2 YYREEE (reference sequence). V lost 4 bases to trimming and J lost 1 base, with 17 bases between them. The CDR3 DNA reads as TGTGCCAGCAGCCCCCGGGGATCAGGTCTCCAAGAGACCCAGTACTTC. Its protein is CASSPRGSGLQETQYF. The variable domain in full, with the rest retrieved from reference TRBV5-4 and TRBJ2-5, is ETGVTQSPTHLIKTRGQQVTLRCSSQSGHNTVSWYQQALGQGPQFIFQYYREEENGRGNFPPRFSGLQFPNYSSELNVNALELDDSALYLCASSPRGSGLQETQYFGPGTRLLVL.

CDR3 in DNA: TGTGCCAGCAGCCGAGTAGGGGAAGCCACCGGGGAGCTGTTTTTT. Translated: CASSRVGEATGELFF. The chain couples TRBV5-6 to TRBJ2-2, with TRBD1 as a possible D gene (5 bases). Looked up from germline, CDR1 is SGHDT and CDR2 is YYEEEE. This CDR3 contains 15 residues. V dropped 4 bases and J dropped 4 bases, with 14 bases sitting between them.

The CDR3 coding sequence is TGTGCCAGCAGTTTAATGGGGACAGGGTATCAAGAGACCCAGTACTTC. Amino acids: CASSLMGTGYQETQYF. The chain combines TRBV28 with TRBJ2-5, with TRBD1 matching over 9 bases. The junction had 6 bases not matched to a gene; V was cut back by 2 bases and J by 2 bases. The germline gives CDR1 MDHEN, CDR2 SYDVKM. The CDR3 is 16 amino acids.

This clone was found once. The rearrangement joins TRBV7-2 to TRBJ1-6; possible D gene TRBD1, 6 bases. Looked up from germline, CDR1 is SGHTA and CDR2 is FQGNSA. V lost 5 bases and J 8 bases, leaving 16 bases between the germline ends. The length of the CDR3 is 15 residues. CDR3 nucleotide sequence: TGTGCCAGCAGCATCAGGGCAGGGGACCATTCACCCCTCCACTTT. Protein product: CASSIRAGDHSPLHF.

The CDR3 region is CASSEALRGSEQYF. The CDR3 DNA follows: TGTGCCAGCAGTGAAGCGCTTCGGGGGAGTGAGCAGTACTTC. V and J are TRBV2 and TRBJ2-7, with D perhaps matching TRBD2 (6 bases). There are 14 residues in the CDR3. Trimming removed 0 bases at V and 7 bases at J, with 13 bases between. Germline V gene data show CDR1 as SNHLY and CDR2 as FYNNEI.

V and J are TRBV5-4 and TRBJ2-2, with a tentative D call TRBD1 (5 bases). Between the trimmed V and J ends, which lost 9 bases and 1 base, there was a span of 16 bases. Germline V gene sequence: CDR1 SGHNT, CDR2 YYREEE (reference sequence). CDR3 length equals 15 residues. CDR3: CATHLGAGNTGELFF. CDR3 nucleotides: TGTGCCACCCACCTAGGGGCAGGGAACACCGGGGAGCTGTTTTTT.

This chain uses TRBV11-2 with TRBJ2-7; D may be TRBD1 (5 bases). Germline V gene lookup returns CDR1 SGHAT and CDR2 FQNNGV. CDR3 length: 15 residues. V gave up 5 bases and J gave up 5 bases, with 19 bases separating them. The DNA for the CDR3 is TGTGCCAGCAGCCCCGGGTGGGGCAGGGATCACGAGCAGTACGTC. It yields the protein CASSPGWGRDHEQYV.

V gene TRBV11-2 combines with J gene TRBJ1-2, with a possible D match to TRBD1 (5 bases). Trimming removed 5 bases at V and 1 base at J, with 14 bases between. Germline-derived CDR1 and CDR2 are SGHAT and FQNNGV. The CDR3 spans 15 residues. CDR3 DNA: TGTGCCAGCAGCCCTGCTCCCAGGGTTAACTATGGCTACACCTTC. Protein: CASSPAPRVNYGYTF.

This clone was picked up one time. The rearrangement links TRBV28 to TRBJ2-7, with 9 positions matching TRBD1. The CDR3 is 14 amino acids. The V gene end was trimmed by 4 bases and the J gene end by 3 bases; junction bases not matched to a gene: 4. Germline loops: CDR1 MDHEN, CDR2 SYDVKM. The CDR3 region has the DNA TGTGCCAGCAGTTCCCGGGACAGGGTCTACGAGCAGTACTTC. It translates to CASSSRDRVYEQYF.

The chain carries TRBV2 and TRBJ1-6; possible D gene TRBD1, 6 bases. The CDR3 is 16 residues long. The germline V and J ends were trimmed by 2 bases and 8 bases, with 16 bases remaining between them. Germline loops: CDR1 SNHLY, CDR2 FYNNEI. CDR3 in DNA: TGTGCCAGCAGTGAAAGGGGGGGGGAGGGACATTCACCCCTCCACTTT. This sequence encodes CASSERGGEGHSPLHF.

This clone has a handful of counts. The rearrangement uses TRBV18 and TRBJ1-2, with TRBD1 as a possible D gene (5 bases). The CDR3 has 15 residues. Germline V lookup: CDR1 KGHSH, CDR2 LQKENI. Trimming removed 2 bases at V and 4 bases at J, with 14 bases between. The CDR3 DNA reads as TGTGCCAGCTCACCAATCTCGGGGGATCCCTATGGCTACACCTTC. As protein: CASSPISGDPYGYTF. The full variable domain, rest sourced from reference TRBV18 and TRBJ1-2, is NAGVMQNPRHLVRRRGQEARLRCSPMKGHSHVYWYRQLPEEGLKFMVYLQKENIIDESGMPKERFSAEFPKEGPSILRIQQVVRGDSAAYFCASSPISGDPYGYTFGSGTRLTVV.

The chain uses TRBV28 and TRBJ2-5; TRBD2 matches 8 bases. Trimming cost V 7 bases and J 5 bases; bases outside gene matches: 24. There are 19 residues in the CDR3. CDR1 MDHEN and CDR2 SYDVKM come from the germline V gene. The CDR3 sequence: CASTPGRAGEVGWAETQYF. As DNA, the CDR3 is TGTGCCAGCACTCCTGGCAGAGCGGGGGAGGTTGGGTGGGCGGAGACCCAGTACTTC.

This clone was picked up one time. This sequence joins TRBV6-5 and TRBJ2-1, with TRBD1 identical over 7 bases. Germline values: CDR1 MNHEY, CDR2 SVGAGI. This CDR3 region has 12 residues. V lost 0 bases, J lost 15 bases, and 5 bases stayed unmatched. The CDR3 sequence: CASSYSGQPLFF. The CDR3, as DNA: TGTGCCAGCAGTTACTCGGGACAGCCCTTGTTCTTC.

A few counts support this clone. The V gene is TRBV21-1, the J gene TRBJ1-2. TRBV21-1 is noted as a pseudogene. CDR3 length: 15 amino acids. The CDR3 DNA is TGTGCCAGCAGCAAAGGAGACTTCATAAACTATGGCTACACCTTC. Translated, it gives CASSKGDFINYGYTF.

The V and J genes are TRBV4-2 and TRBJ2-1, with a possible D match to TRBD2 (5 bases). Germline CDR1 reads LGHNA; CDR2 reads YNFKEQ. V was cut by 4 bases and J by 6 bases, with 13 bases left in between. CDR3 size: 14 residues. CDR3 in DNA: TGTGCCAGCAGCCGCGTGGAAGAGGGCAATGAGCAGTTCTTC. Its translation is CASSRVEEGNEQFF.

This clone has only a few counts. The chain joins TRBV20-1 to TRBJ2-1; a possible D gene is TRBD2 (5 bases). Trimming took off 3 bases at V and 2 bases at J, with 17 bases between the two ends. CDR1 is DFQATT, CDR2 SNEGSKA, per germline (reference sequence). This CDR3 comprises 16 residues. CDR3 region: CSASPSLGLAYNEQFF. The CDR3 DNA follows: TGCAGTGCTAGTCCTAGCTTAGGATTGGCCTACAATGAGCAGTTCTTC.

The chain recombines TRBV24-1 with TRBJ2-1; 13 bases fit TRBD2. CDR1 KGHDR and CDR2 SFDVKD come from the germline V gene. This CDR3 is 17 amino acids long. V trimming: 5 bases; J trimming: 7 bases; junction bases outside the gene matches: 10. Written as DNA, the CDR3 is TGTGCCACCAGTGGTCGGACTAGCGGGAGAAATGCGAATGAGCAGTTCTTC. It encodes CATSGRTSGRNANEQFF.

V usage is TRBV9 and J usage is TRBJ2-5, with 9 bases fitting TRBD2. Germline CDR1 reads SGDLS; CDR2 reads YYNGEE. After removal of 3 bases from V and 5 bases from J, the junction contained 5 bases not matched to a gene. The CDR3 covers 14 residues. The CDR3 sequence: CASSDQAGGETQYF. The CDR3 region has the DNA TGTGCCAGCAGCGATCAAGCGGGAGGCGAGACCCAGTACTTC.

The V gene is TRBV7-9, the J gene TRBJ2-3, with 9 bases lining up with TRBD2. J gave up 4 bases and V 6 bases, and 14 bases lay outside the gene matches. The CDR3 extends over 17 amino acids. The germline V gene encodes CDR1 SEHNR and CDR2 FQNEAQ (reference sequence). The CDR3 protein is CASRTYGSGSEADTQYF. The CDR3 DNA sequence: TGTGCCAGCAGAACGTATGGTAGCGGGAGTGAGGCAGATACGCAGTATTTT.

This sequence joins TRBV9 and TRBJ2-2; 13 nucleotides match TRBD2. Unmatched junction bases numbered 12, after V lost 4 bases and J lost 0 bases. This CDR3 has 20 residues. CDR1 SGDLS and CDR2 YYNGEE come from the germline V gene. CDR3 residues: CASSLRLAGGFFTNTGELFF. The DNA for the CDR3 is TGTGCCAGCAGCCTACGACTAGCGGGGGGTTTTTTTACGAACACCGGGGAGCTGTTTTTT.

The CDR3 reads CASQGYLDEGTDTQYF. The CDR3, as DNA: TGCGCCAGCCAGGGGTACCTAGACGAAGGCACAGATACGCAGTATTTT. J is TRBJ2-3 and V is TRBV10-2; D is possibly TRBD1 (6 bases). V was pared by 8 bases and J by 1 base, with 19 bases between. This CDR3 has 16 residues. The germline V gene has CDR1 WSHSY and CDR2 SAAADI.